This T cell receptor (beta chain) came from a study of blood T cell repertoires in COVID-19 (dated by TCRdb to 2018 to 2020). About the study as a whole: Collaborator samples came from the United States, Italy and Spain and covered acute and convalescent phases of COVID-19. The material from the prospective study consisted of cDNA or gDNA derived from T cells, B-cell-depleted T cells, or PBMCs. Subjects who had been exposed to COVID-19, were actively infected with it, or had recovered from it provided the deeply sampled blood TCRbeta repertoires that made up the dataset. A freely available public database, intended as a resource for researchers studying the immune response to SARS-CoV-2, is where the repertoires were released. The samples were drawn from the first 160 participants of the ongoing ImmuneRACE study and from over a thousand subjects provided by 6 global collaborators. The sample metadata nearly always contained a de-identified subject ID, COVID-19 status, age in years and sex. HLA class I and class II types, where available, came from metadata supplied by the sample provider rather than from assay-based typing. Points the paper makes about the study in general: The amount of clinical and demographic metadata varied by source and participant and was provided uncurated.

In regard to this clone: No antigen is known for it. The sample holds no much larger clone one base away, and base qualities are not on file.

TCRbeta CDR3 regions were amplified from genomic DNA by means of the immunoSEQ Assay, a bias-controlled multiplex PCR. In the paper's pipeline: The number of nucleated cells in each sample was estimated by amplification of reference gene primers within the assay. Sequence reads were collapsed and filtered to measure the absolute abundance of every unique TCRbeta CDR3 rearrangement. For each sample, productive Simpson clonality was calculated as the square root of Simpson's diversity index over productive rearrangements. TCRdb mirrors the immuneACCESS table, restricted to in-frame sequences. Some clones are absent from its copies; in checked studies, under half trace to an unresolved V gene, and the reason for the others is unknown. V and J calls and clone size are copied from that table; D and trimming were computed from the DNA. The sample table shows over 100,000 clones, and around three quarters are seen once. Together, the top ten hold around 4% of the sample.

Collaborating institutions collected whole blood in K2EDTA tubes following their own protocols. For TCRbeta analysis, collaborator samples were shipped as frozen whole blood, as isolated PBMCs, or as DNA extracted from either sample type. V loses 0 bases of germline sequence and J loses 2 bases, and the interval between the two ends is 8 bases. Taken from cysteine to phenylalanine, the CDR3 has 14 residues. Only the CDR3 DNA stays, 42 bases, in frame from base 1. In the germline V gene, CDR1 corresponds to SGHTA and CDR2 to FQGNSA. The sequence derives from a human donor in a cohort sampled during active or convalescent COVID-19. The V and J segments used are TRBV7-2 and TRBJ2-7, and possibly TRBD1, on 6 matching bases. The sample comprised peripheral blood. This receptor has the CDR3 CASSLAPGAYEQYF. The DNA sequence reads TGTGCCAGCAGCTTAGCGCCAGGGGCCTACGAGCAGTACTTC.